The 9 T cell receptor beta chains given below trace back to one sample, sequenced in a study of CD8 T cells in ankylosing spondylitis. MiXCR was run by TCRdb on the 5' RACE reads, yielding one entry per CDR3 protein. This sample has some 300,000 distinct CDR3 sequences, with less than 25% found just once. The sample was blood, either unsorted or a sorted T cell fraction (not recorded which). The origin of the receptors is a female donor with ankylosing spondylitis or in good health (not recorded which).

This clonotype occurred many times. This sequence joins TRBV20-1 and TRBJ1-5, with unresolved D. Trimming pared 3 bases from V and 5 bases from J, leaving 14 bases between. This CDR3 comprises 14 residues. Germline lookup yields CDR1 DFQATT and CDR2 SNEGSKA (reference sequence). The chain's CDR3 is CSASNGNSDQPQHF. The CDR3 region has the DNA TGCAGTGCTAGTAACGGGAACAGCGATCAGCCCCAGCATTTT.

This clonotype was recorded a few times. The V call is TRBV18, the J call TRBJ1-1, with no clear D. The length of the CDR3 is 13 residues. With 3 bases removed from V and 4 bases from J, the gap between germline ends came to 9 bases. Looked up from germline, CDR1 is KGHSH and CDR2 is LQKENI. CDR3 sequence reads: CASSPLRATEAFF. The DNA of the CDR3 is TGTGCCAGCTCACCTCTCCGGGCCACTGAAGCTTTCTTT.

V is TRBV4-3 and J is TRBJ2-1, with TRBD1 matching 7 bases. Germline CDR1 reads LGHNA; CDR2 reads YSLEER. Trimming cost V 5 bases and J 15 bases; bases outside gene matches: 10. This CDR3 is 12 amino acids long. The CDR3 here is CASSKLGQALFF. The CDR3 nucleotides are TGCGCCAGCAGCAAACTTGGACAGGCGCTGTTCTTC.

This clonotype was observed at least ten times. The chain links TRBV6-5 to TRBJ2-5; D is ambiguous. V lost 6 bases and J 0 bases, leaving 5 bases between the germline ends. The CDR3 is made up of 12 amino acids. Looked up from germline, CDR1 is MNHEY and CDR2 is SVGAGI. CDR3 loop: CASSRYQETQYF. The CDR3 nucleotides read TGTGCCAGCAGCCGATACCAAGAGACCCAGTACTTC.

This chain links TRBV20-1 with TRBJ2-7; D remains unclear. The ends were cut back, 3 bases at V and 5 bases at J, with 20 bases in the middle. The CDR3 is 15 amino acids. CDR1 and CDR2 (germline): DFQATT, SNEGSKA (reference sequence). CDR3 nucleotides: TGCAGTGCTAGTCCCTTTCGGACCGCCAGCCACGAGCAGTACTTC. Protein product: CSASPFRTASHEQYF.

The chain has TRBV3-1 and TRBJ2-7; unclear D gene. CDR3 length: 15 residues. The ends were cut back, 4 bases at V and 0 bases at J, with 13 bases in the middle. Germline V lookup: CDR1 LGHDT, CDR2 YNNKEL (reference sequence). The CDR3 DNA follows: TGTGCCAGCAGCCTCAAGGCCTTTTCCTCCTACGAGCAGTACTTC. Translation: CASSLKAFSSYEQYF.

The V gene is TRBV19, the J gene TRBJ1-2; D not certain. The CDR3 has 15 amino acids. V lost 5 bases and J lost 4, with 17 bases in between. The germline CDR1 and CDR2 sequences are LNHDA and SQIVND (reference sequence). CDR3 sequence (DNA): TGTGCCAGTAGTGTTGACGGGAAATCCGGCTATGGCTACACCTTC. It encodes CASSVDGKSGYGYTF.

This clonotype was found a few times. This sequence joins TRBV7-9 and TRBJ2-3; a weak D match, TRBD2 (6 bases). Germline values: CDR1 SEHNR, CDR2 FQNEAQ (reference sequence). V lost 3 bases and J 0 bases, leaving 10 bases between the germline ends. The CDR3 extends over 15 amino acids. The CDR3 nucleotides are TGTGCCAGCAGCTTCGGCGGGGCCAGCACAGATACGCAGTATTTT. Translating gives CASSFGGASTDTQYF. Full variable domain (outside the CDR3, taken from reference TRBV7-9 and TRBJ2-3): DTGVSQNPRHKITKRGQNVTFRCDPISEHNRLYWYRQTLGQGPEFLTYFQNEAQLEKSRLLSDRFSAERPKGSFSTLEIQRTEQGDSAMYLCASSFGGASTDTQYFGPGTRLTVL.

The genes are TRBV20-1 and TRBJ1-1, with D maybe TRBD1 (6 bases). Deletions cut 2 bases from V and 3 bases from J, with 13 bases between. The CDR3 covers 14 residues. From germline, CDR1 is DFQATT and CDR2 SNEGSKA (reference sequence). CDR3: CSARRGRGDTEAFF. CDR3 bases: TGCAGTGCTAGACGGGGGCGCGGGGACACTGAAGCTTTCTTT.